This section outlines one TCR beta chain sequence together with its context. The antigen remains unidentified. Each of the donors was a healthy bone marrow donor. The PCR contained 60 Vbeta and 13 Jbeta primers. This table comes from immunoSEQ multiplex PCR, and its TCRdb copy is limited to in-frame clones, with some not included. This table holds approximately 200,000 clones, about four fifths found once. This entry comes from a study of cytomegalovirus exposure and HLA in healthy donors. Study-wide findings and caveats: Among the sequence variants, a highly shared cluster was likely an artifact of sequencing. A prior analysis recorded that most TCR beta V segments were productive about 87% or about 30% of the time.

What was sequenced was PBMCs. The sequence came from a girl between 5 and 17 years old in good health and CMV-seropositive.

CDR3 loop: CASSWADRGTEAFF. For the CDR3, the DNA is TGTGCCAGCTCATGGGCGGACAGGGGAACTGAAGCTTTCTTT. The chain links TRBV18 to TRBJ1-1; 9 bases fit TRBD1. Looked up from germline, CDR1 is KGHSH and CDR2 is LQKENI. The CDR3 covers 14 residues. V lost 5 bases, J lost 5 bases, and 6 bases stayed unmatched.